This TCR beta chain was identified in a study of PD-L1 blockade in urothelial cancer. About the study: Specimens of blood held a median count of roughly 140,000 T cells.

The CDR3 totals 15 residues. V shed 3 bases, J shed 4 bases, and the junction held 5 bases outside the gene matches. Germline V gives CDR1 SEHNR, CDR2 FQNEAQ (reference sequence). Time point reported: pretreatment peripheral blood. Study-wide points: In blood sampled pretreatment, TCR clonality below the median predicted better survival.

A word on this clone: Its specificity is unknown.

Sequencing used immunoSEQ multiplex PCR; TCRdb keeps in-frame clones, though not all of them. The repertoire has 85,000 to 100,000 clones, 80% to 90% of them found once; the top ten carry 2%. The chain is built from TRBV7-9 and TRBJ1-1; 10 bases are a match to TRBD1. This clonotype was sampled from a man aged 55 to 70 with urothelial cancer. Sample: PBMCs, taken around atezolizumab (anti-PD-L1) treatment. The DNA for the CDR3 is TGTGCCAGCAGCTTCGGACAGGGGGGCCCCACTGAAGCTTTCTTT. It translates to CASSFGQGGPTEAFF.